The clone carrying this T cell receptor (beta chain) appeared a few times. The antigen is not known. The PBMCs had their origin in 10 ml of fresh peripheral blood. The data originate from a study of T cells in Graves' hyperthyroidism and ophthalmopathy. General study findings and limits: Ophthalmopathy, as predicted by the model, came a median roughly 6.5 months after the prediction. In the analysis, a 13 V-J model separated ophthalmopathy from stable hyperthyroidism.

Authors of the study amplified TCR beta CDR3 regions from RNA transcripts. First-round RT-PCR with HTBI primers amplified the TCR CDR3 region. TCRdb reanalysed the multiplex PCR reads using MiXCR and keeps one entry per CDR3 protein. The profile covers hundreds of thousands of distinct CDR3 sequences, with approximately 15% appearing a single time and approximately 4.2% taken by the ten largest. Trimming removed 3 bases at V and 8 bases at J, with 10 bases between. Germline V CDR1 and CDR2: LNHNV, YYDKDF (reference sequence). This CDR3 has 13 amino acids. The receptor was isolated from a middle-aged woman with Graves' ophthalmopathy. The V call is TRBV15, the J call TRBJ2-2; D unclear. Sample: blood. CDR3 in amino acids: CATSSNPAGELFF. For the CDR3, the DNA is TGTGCCACCAGCAGCAACCCGGCTGGGGAGCTGTTTTTT. The whole variable domain, filled in from reference TRBV15 and TRBJ2-2, reads DAMVIQNPRYQVTQFGKPVTLSCSQTLNHNVMYWYQQKSSQAPKLLFHYYDKDFNNEADTPDNFQSRRPNTSFCFLDIRSPGLGDTAMYLCATSSNPAGELFFGEGSRLTVL.